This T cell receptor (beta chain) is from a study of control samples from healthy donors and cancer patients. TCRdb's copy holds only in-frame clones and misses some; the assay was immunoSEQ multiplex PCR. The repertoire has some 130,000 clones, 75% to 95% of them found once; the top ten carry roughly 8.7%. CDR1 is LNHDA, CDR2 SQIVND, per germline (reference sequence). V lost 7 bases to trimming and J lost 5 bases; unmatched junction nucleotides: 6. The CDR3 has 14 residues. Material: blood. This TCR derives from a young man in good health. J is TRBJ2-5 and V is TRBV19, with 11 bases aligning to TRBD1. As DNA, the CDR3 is TGTGCCAGTATGGGACAGGGGGACGTGGAGACCCAGTACTTC. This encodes CASMGQGDVETQYF.